Following are 26 T cell receptor beta chains from one sample sequenced in a study of tumor and adjacent non-tumor tissue in lung cancer. Three rounds of nested PCR, following a modified ARM-PCR protocol, produced the TCRbeta library. TCRdb re-analysed the multiplex PCR reads in MiXCR, keeping a single row per CDR3 protein. The repertoire holds 75,000 to 100,000 distinct CDR3 sequences, with about 72% as singletons. The template was RNA from unsorted bulk tissue. The sequenced sample was lung tumor tissue. These TCRs come from a man aged 55 to 70 with non-small cell lung cancer.

The V call is TRBV11-2, the J call TRBJ2-3; no clear D. The CDR3 runs 14 residues. Trimming took 5 bases from V and 11 from J, leaving 20 bases between them. Germline V lookup: CDR1 SGHAT, CDR2 FQNNGV. CDR3 sequence reads: CASSHRTSTARQYF. The CDR3 coding sequence is TGTGCCAGCAGCCACCGAACCTCTACAGCTAGGCAGTATTTT.

The chain is built from TRBV7-9 and TRBJ2-3; no clear D. The CDR3 loop spans 12 amino acids. Germline CDR1 and CDR2: SEHNR and FQNEAQ (reference sequence). The V end lost 3 bases, the J end lost 4 bases, and 5 bases lay between the germline ends. Here the CDR3 reads CASSFISDTQYF. The DNA for the CDR3 is TGTGCCAGCAGCTTTATCTCAGATACGCAGTATTTT.

The chain combines TRBV4-1 with TRBJ2-7; the D is unclear. Germline CDR1 is MGHRA and CDR2 is YSYEKL. This CDR3 comprises 14 residues. The V end lost 11 bases, the J end lost 4 bases, and 21 bases lay between the germline ends. The DNA of the CDR3 is TGCGCCGGCAACCAAGTCGGCCAACGATACGAGCAGTACTTC. This codes for CAGNQVGQRYEQYF.

Notes on this clonotype: Because it lacks the conserved phenylalanine or tryptophan at the end, this CDR3 is likely a read error. The chain carries TRBV14 and TRBJ2-1; D not resolved. V was cut by 5 bases and J by 5 bases, with 10 bases left in between. The CDR3 has 13 amino acids. The germline V gene has CDR1 SGHDN and CDR2 FVKESK. The CDR3 bases are TGTGCCAGCAGCTACAACTCAAACAATGAGCAGTTCTTA. Translating it yields CASSYNSNNEQFL.

Concerning this clonotype itself: This sequence may be a read error, since a much larger clone differs from it by one base. The chain couples TRBV24-1 to TRBJ2-5; the D gene is possibly TRBD2 (6 bases). V lost 2 bases and J lost 1, with 19 bases in between. CDR1 and CDR2 (germline): KGHDR, SFDVKD. The CDR3 runs to 18 residues. The CDR3: CATSDSSSGPAGQETQYF. The CDR3 bases are TGTGCCACCAGTGATTCCTCCTCGGGACCAGCGGGCCAAGAGACCCAGTACTTC.

With regard to this clonotype: The conserved phenylalanine or tryptophan is not found at the CDR3 terminus, so this likely reflects a read error. This chain connects TRBV6-1 to TRBJ2-7, with a weak D call TRBD1 (5 bases). Trimming took 9 bases from V and 7 from J, leaving 19 bases between them. Germline V gene sequence: CDR1 MNHNS, CDR2 SASEGT. This CDR3 has 13 residues. CDR3 in amino acids: CASSLRRGYEQYL. The CDR3, as DNA: TGTGCCAGTAGCCTTCGAAGGGGCTATGAGCAGTACCTC.

Regarding this clonotype: No conserved phenylalanine or tryptophan is present at the end of the CDR3, so a read error is the likely explanation. This rearrangement joins TRBV29-1 to TRBJ1-2; no firm D call. The CDR3 sequence is 11 residues long. CDR1 SQVTM and CDR2 ANQGSEA come from the germline V gene. CDR3 region: CSVTANYGYTL. CDR3 nucleotide sequence: TGTAGCGTTACAGCTAACTATGGCTACACCTTG.

This clonotype was seen just once. A much larger clone differs by one base, so this may be a read error. This sequence joins TRBV5-4 and TRBJ2-1, with 7 bases that match TRBD1. The germline CDR1 and CDR2 sequences are SGHNT and YYREEE (reference sequence). The CDR3 has 14 amino acids. J lost 9 bases, V lost 3 bases, and 9 bases had no gene match. CDR3 bases: TGTGCCAGCAGCTCGGGGACAGATGTAGCTGAGCAGTTCTTC. This encodes CASSSGTDVAEQFF.

This clonotype was detected many times. J is TRBJ1-6 and V is TRBV20-1, with 7 bases aligning to TRBD1. Trimming at V came to 6 bases and at J to 7 bases, leaving 12 bases not matched to a gene. This CDR3 spans 15 amino acids. Germline V CDR1 and CDR2: DFQATT, SNEGSKA (reference sequence). The CDR3 spells CSAREGGRVNSPLHF. DNA of the CDR3: TGCAGTGCGCGGGAAGGGGGCCGCGTCAATTCACCCCTCCACTTT.

This chain joins TRBV11-3 and TRBJ2-2; the match to TRBD1 covers 7 bases. There are 15 residues in the CDR3. The J segment lost 1 base and the V segment lost 1 base, leaving 0 bases of the junction unmatched. Germline-derived CDR1 and CDR2 are SGHNT and YENEEA. The CDR3 DNA reads as TGTGCCAGCAGCTTAGGGGACAGGAACACCGGGGAGCTGTTTTTT. It is translated as CASSLGDRNTGELFF. The variable domain in full, with the rest retrieved from reference TRBV11-3 and TRBJ2-2, is EAGVVQSPRYKIIEKKQPVAFWCNPISGHNTLYWYLQNLGQGPELLIRYENEEAVDDSQLPKDRFSAERLKGVDSTLKIQPAELGDSAVYLCASSLGDRNTGELFFGEGSRLTVL.

Concerning this clonotype: The conserved final phenylalanine or tryptophan is absent from the CDR3, which likely points to a read error. This chain's CDR3 is CTSSYSDRNYGYTI. CDR3 bases: TGTACCAGCAGTTACTCGGACAGGAACTATGGCTACACCATC. J is TRBJ1-2 and V is TRBV6-6; 7 nucleotides line up with TRBD1. Per the germline V gene, CDR1 is MNHNY and CDR2 is SVGAGI (reference sequence). The CDR3 consists of 14 residues.

In regard to this clonotype: The junction departs from germline at one end; a sequencing error may be responsible. The V and J genes are TRBV4-1 and TRBJ2-7; D remains ambiguous. Germline V gene lookup returns CDR1 MGHRA and CDR2 YSYEKL. The CDR3 extends over 14 amino acids. The CDR3 bases are TGCGCCAGCAGCCAAGTCGTCCAGTGCTACGAGCGGTACTTC. As protein: CASSQVVQCYERYF.

With respect to this clonotype: One junction end does not reproduce the germline sequence, and a read error may be involved. This chain links TRBV6-2 or TRBV6-3 with TRBJ2-1; no definite D call. The CDR3 loop spans 15 amino acids. Germline CDR1 reads MNHEY; CDR2 reads SVGEGT. The DNA for the CDR3 is TGTACCAGCAGTTTCATAGGGAACTCCTACAATGAGCAGTTCTTC. Translated, it gives CTSSFIGNSYNEQFF.

This clonotype was seen only a few times. Given a much more abundant clone one base away, this may be a read error. The chain recombines TRBV21-1 with TRBJ2-3; the table's D call of TRBD1 was not tested on the DNA. TRBV21-1 is reported as a pseudogene. The CDR3 covers 16 residues. The CDR3 loop reads CASSKVRRGITDTQYF. The CDR3 nucleotides read TGTGCCAGCAGCAAAGTGAGGCGCGGCATCACAGATACGCAGTATTTT.

The sample holds one count of this clonotype. A much larger clonotype is one base distant, so this may be a read error. V and J are TRBV18 and TRBJ2-1, with no clear D. The V gene's germline CDR1 is KGHSH and CDR2 LQKENI. The CDR3 totals 10 residues. The CDR3 spells CASSGDDQFF. CDR3 sequence (DNA): TGTGCCAGCTCTGGGGATGATCAGTTCTTC.

Worth noting for this clonotype: One end of the junction varies from germline; a read error may be responsible. The chain combines TRBV9 with TRBJ2-3; no firm D call. Germline V lookup: CDR1 SGDLS, CDR2 YYNGEE. The CDR3 sequence is 13 residues long. The CDR3 coding sequence is TGTGCCAGCCGCGTAGCAGTTACAGATACGCAGTATTTT. This encodes CASRVAVTDTQYF. The full variable domain, completed using reference TRBV9 and TRBJ2-3, is DSGVTQTPKHLITATGQRVTLRCSPRSGDLSVYWYQQSLDQGLQFLIQYYNGEERAKGNILERFSAQQFPDLHSELNLSSLELGDSALYFCASRVAVTDTQYFGPGTRLTVL.

This clonotype was counted ten times or more. The J gene is TRBJ2-7, the V gene TRBV12-3 or TRBV12-4; D remains ambiguous. Trimming took 3 bases from V and 0 from J, leaving 6 bases between them. CDR3 length equals 13 residues. CDR3 sequence: CASSFSSSYEQYF. In DNA, the CDR3 is TGTGCCAGCAGTTTCTCCAGCTCCTACGAGCAGTACTTC.

Worth noting for this clonotype: At one boundary the junction diverges from the germline segment, which might be a read error. The V and J genes are TRBV10-3 and TRBJ2-5; D may be TRBD2 (7 bases). The CDR3 spans 15 residues. Per germline, CDR1 ENHRY and CDR2 SYGVKD. CDR3 nucleotide sequence: TGTGCCACAAGCCGGGACGGGGGGCTTCAAGGGACCCAGTACTTC. It specifies CATSRDGGLQGTQYF.

This sequence joins TRBV29-1 and TRBJ2-1; a weak D match, TRBD2 (6 bases). CDR3 length equals 16 residues. Germline CDR1 and CDR2: SQVTM and ANQGSEA. V gave up 8 bases and J gave up 3 bases, with 23 bases separating them. The CDR3 sequence: CSTEQLAGVNYNEQFF. DNA for the CDR3: TGCAGCACCGAACAACTAGCTGGAGTAAACTACAATGAGCAGTTCTTC.

Note on this clonotype: A junction boundary mismatches the germline segment, possibly from a read error. The chain combines TRBV25-1 with TRBJ2-3; D gene unclear. This CDR3 has 13 residues. Per the germline V gene, CDR1 is MGHDK and CDR2 is SYGVNS. CDR3 DNA: TGTGTCAGCAGTGAAGGCGTGCTAGGTACGCAATATTTT. Translating it yields CVSSEGVLGTQYF.

A remark on this clonotype: A read error may account for a junction end that differs from germline. The rearrangement links TRBV7-8 to TRBJ2-6; D may be TRBD1 or TRBD2 (5 bases each). The CDR3 spans 13 residues. The germline V gene has CDR1 SGHVS and CDR2 FQNEAQ. The CDR3 DNA follows: TGTGCCACCAGCTATATAGGGACCAACGTCCTAACTTTC. Translated, it gives CATSYIGTNVLTF.

This clonotype was observed once. A read error may produce the germline difference seen at one junction end. The rearrangement joins TRBV7-2 to TRBJ2-5, with TRBD1 matching 8 bases. The CDR3 runs to 18 residues. Germline V lookup: CDR1 SGHTA, CDR2 FQGNSA. In DNA form, the CDR3 reads TGTGCCAGTAGCTTAGAGGTGGGGGACAGGAAGTACCAAGAGAGCCAGTACTTC. Its translation: CASSLEVGDRKYQESQYF.

A note on this clonotype: A junction boundary mismatches the germline segment, possibly from a read error. This rearrangement joins TRBV14 to TRBJ2-3; TRBD2 might be the D (6 bases). The CDR3 runs 12 residues. Looked up from germline, CDR1 is SGHDN and CDR2 is FVKESK. CDR3 loop: CASSQLRDTQFF. CDR3 nucleotide sequence: TGTGCCAGCAGCCAACTGCGGGATACGCAGTTTTTT.

This chain uses TRBV20-1 with TRBJ1-1; D not resolved. V gave up 3 bases and J gave up 0 bases, with 8 bases separating them. Germline V gene lookup returns CDR1 DFQATT and CDR2 SNEGSKA (reference sequence). The CDR3 sequence is 13 residues long. CDR3 coding DNA: TGCAGTGCTAGTAGGGCTGTGAACACTGAAGCTTTCTTT. Its translation is CSASRAVNTEAFF.

With respect to this clonotype: The junction differs from germline at one of its ends, possibly a read error. The rearrangement links TRBV5-1 to TRBJ2-3, with a tentative D call TRBD2 (6 bases). The CDR3 is made up of 15 amino acids. The germline V gene encodes CDR1 SGHRS and CDR2 YFSETQ. CDR3 loop: CASSLAGSSTDTQYF. CDR3 sequence (DNA): TGCGCCAGCAGCTTAGCGGGTAGCTCCACAGATACACAGTATTTT.

In its sample, this clonotype was seen once. Germline is not matched at one junction end, which may reflect a read error. V and J are TRBV6-1 and TRBJ1-2, with D possibly being TRBD1 (6 bases). The CDR3 is made up of 13 amino acids. Per germline, CDR1 MNHNS and CDR2 SASEGT. CDR3 DNA sequence: TGTGCCGTGGATAGGGGTGGATGTGGGGGCTACGCCTTC. This translates into CAVDRGGCGGYAF.